These T cell receptor beta chains were read from a single sample in a study of early T cells in non-severe SARS-CoV-2 infection. One entry per CDR3 protein results from TCRdb running MiXCR on the 5' RACE reads. The sample shows some 50,000 distinct CDR3 sequences, roughly 9.2% of them seen only once. Source material: whole blood. The origin of the receptors is an adult who was a healthcare worker with PCR-confirmed SARS-CoV-2 infection or an uninfected control (not recorded which). CDR3s include the opening cysteine and the closing phenylalanine or tryptophan. Fields, in order: D gene, clone size, V gene, J gene, CDR3 protein, CDR3 DNA. The D gene is left open where the match is weak. Rows may omit the clone size; those that give it use once, few, many or a size class.

-	many	TRBV2	TRBJ2-1	CASSELAYNEQFF	TGTGCCAGCAGTGAATTAGCGTACAATGAGCAGTTCTTC
-	many	TRBV5-5	TRBJ2-1	CASGIGLTGIHNEQFF	TGTGCCAGCGGAATTGGACTGACCGGGATTCACAATGAGCAGTTCTTC
-	many	TRBV24-1	TRBJ2-2	CATSDPPRGAGELFF	TGTGCCACCAGTGACCCTCCGAGGGGGGCCGGGGAGCTGTTTTTT
TRBD2	few	TRBV20-1	TRBJ2-1	CSASGLMNEQFF	TGCAGTGCTTCGGGACTAATGAATGAGCAGTTCTTC
-	many	TRBV19	TRBJ1-6	CASSIGGDSPLHF	TGTGCCAGTAGTATAGGGGGGGATTCACCCCTCCACTTT
-	-	TRBV14	TRBJ2-4	CASSQRGFNIQYF	TGTGCCAGCAGCCAAAGGGGGTTTAACATTCAGTACTTC
-	-	TRBV5-4	TRBJ1-2	CASSPGPPLSGYTF	TGTGCCAGCAGCCCGGGACCTCCGCTTTCCGGCTACACCTTC
-	-	TRBV7-2	TRBJ2-4	CASSSGTLKNIQYF	TGTGCCAGCAGCTCCGGGACACTCAAAAACATTCAGTACTTC
TRBD2	many	TRBV20-1	TRBJ2-1	CSARDFVAGEGNEQFF	TGCAGTGCTAGAGATTTCGTAGCGGGAGAGGGTAATGAGCAGTTCTTC
-	-	TRBV6-4	TRBJ2-1	CASSEELARYNEQFF	TGTGCCAGCAGTGAAGAACTAGCAAGGTACAATGAGCAGTTCTTC
TRBD1	-	TRBV10-3	TRBJ1-1	CAIRPRTGGLNTEAFF	TGTGCCATCAGGCCGAGGACAGGGGGCTTGAACACTGAAGCTTTCTTT
TRBD2	few	TRBV29-1	TRBJ2-1	CSVAIAGGRDEQFF	TGCAGCGTTGCAATTGCGGGAGGGAGGGATGAGCAGTTCTTC
TRBD2	-	TRBV19	TRBJ2-3	CASSGSGGPDTQYF	TGTGCCAGTAGTGGTAGCGGGGGACCAGATACGCAGTATTTT
TRBD2	many	TRBV19	TRBJ2-1	CASSLAGYSSYNEQFF	TGTGCCAGCTCACTAGCGGGTTACAGCTCCTACAATGAGCAGTTCTTC
-	many	TRBV7-9	TRBJ2-1	CASSPTGYEQFF	TGTGCCAGCAGCCCCACCGGGTATGAGCAGTTCTTC
-	many	TRBV12-3/TRBV12-4	TRBJ2-5	CASSFSGQETQYF	TGTGCCAGCAGTTTTAGCGGCCAAGAGACCCAGTACTTC
-	few	TRBV5-1	TRBJ1-2	CASSQSPNYGYTF	TGCGCCAGCAGTCAAAGCCCTAACTATGGCTACACCTTC
-	many	TRBV7-3	TRBJ2-7	CASSLSPLYEQYF	TGTGCCAGCAGCTTATCCCCTCTCTACGAGCAGTACTTC
TRBD2	many	TRBV27	TRBJ2-3	CASNNNLGLAGGYTDTQYF	TGTGCCAGCAACAACAACCTCGGACTAGCGGGGGGGTATACAGATACGCAGTATTTT
-	many	TRBV7-2	TRBJ1-5	CASSLQAREPQHF	TGTGCCAGCAGCTTACAGGCACGGGAGCCCCAGCATTTT
-	-	TRBV7-8	TRBJ1-3	CASSLPGWENTIYF	TGTGCCAGCAGCCTGCCGGGGTGGGAAAACACCATATATTTT
-	-	TRBV29-1	TRBJ2-1	CSVGGTAFKEQFF	TGCAGCGTGGGCGGGACAGCCTTCAAGGAGCAGTTCTTC
-	-	TRBV5-5	TRBJ2-6	CASSWRDPAGSGANVLTF	TGTGCCAGCAGCTGGAGGGACCCTGCCGGCTCTGGGGCCAACGTCCTGACTTTC
-	few	TRBV4-2	TRBJ2-3	CASSQDRGADTQYF	TGTGCCAGCAGCCAAGATAGGGGGGCAGATACGCAGTATTTT
-	few	TRBV30	TRBJ2-7	CAWGTGTEQYF	TGTGCCTGGGGAACAGGGACCGAGCAGTACTTC
-	-	TRBV20-1	TRBJ2-7	CSVVAGGAQYEQYF	TGCAGCGTGGTCGCAGGGGGGGCCCAATACGAGCAGTACTTC
TRBD1	few	TRBV2	TRBJ1-4	CASRGDREDEKLFF	TGTGCCAGCAGGGGGGACAGGGAAGATGAAAAACTGTTTTTT
TRBD2	many	TRBV6-2/TRBV6-3	TRBJ2-4	CASSYRAGERDIQYF	TGTGCCAGCAGTTACCGAGCGGGAGAGAGGGACATTCAGTACTTC
-	-	TRBV7-9	TRBJ2-2	CASSASYHTSRRGTGELFF	TGTGCCAGCAGCGCAAGCTACCACACTAGCCGTCGGGGCACCGGGGAGCTGTTTTTT
TRBD2	few	TRBV7-2	TRBJ2-7	CASSLTGLEVDEQYF	TGTGCCAGCAGCCTAACCGGACTAGAGGTCGACGAGCAGTACTTC
TRBD2	few	TRBV6-5	TRBJ2-2	CASSSGGNTGELFF	TGTGCCAGCAGTAGCGGGGGGAACACCGGGGAGCTGTTTTTT
TRBD1	-	TRBV20-1	TRBJ2-7	CSARVGQGLPYEQYF	TGCAGTGCTAGAGTTGGACAGGGGTTACCCTACGAGCAGTACTTC
-	many	TRBV12-5	TRBJ1-1	CASGFSTRNTEAFF	TGTGCTAGTGGTTTTTCGACACGGAACACTGAAGCTTTCTTT
-	many	TRBV5-6	TRBJ2-3	CASSLRTGASDTQYF	TGTGCCAGCAGCTTGCGGACGGGGGCGTCAGATACGCAGTATTTT
-	many	TRBV5-1	TRBJ2-3	CASSLPTDTQYF	TGCGCCAGCAGCTTACCCACAGATACGCAGTATTTT
-	few	TRBV4-1	TRBJ1-2	CASSQVNGGYTF	TGCGCCAGCAGCCAAGTAAACGGGGGCTACACCTTC
TRBD1	many	TRBV20-1	TRBJ1-6	CSAAKGQNNSPLHF	TGCAGTGCCGCAAAGGGACAGAATAATTCACCCCTCCACTTT
TRBD2	-	TRBV20-1	TRBJ2-7	CSARSPSGGAYEQYF	TGCAGTGCTAGATCCCCTAGCGGAGGGGCCTACGAGCAGTACTTC
-	many	TRBV2	TRBJ2-3	CASFRPGINTDTQYF	TGTGCCAGCTTCAGGCCTGGGATAAACACAGATACGCAGTATTTT
-	few	TRBV28	TRBJ1-2	CATGPPSNYGYTF	TGTGCCACAGGGCCCCCCTCTAACTATGGCTACACCTTC
-	many	TRBV20-1	TRBJ2-3	CSARSGLFADTQYF	TGCAGTGCTAGGTCAGGACTGTTCGCAGATACGCAGTATTTT
-	-	TRBV5-8	TRBJ2-3	CASSPVGGLDTQYF	TGTGCCAGCAGCCCAGTTGGGGGGCTGGATACGCAGTATTTT
-	few	TRBV7-9	TRBJ2-1	CASSLRNEQFF	TGTGCCAGCAGCTTAAGAAATGAGCAGTTCTTC
-	many	TRBV5-1	TRBJ2-1	CASSLGVENEQFF	TGCGCCAGCAGCTTGGGCGTAGAGAATGAGCAGTTCTTC
TRBD2	-	TRBV27	TRBJ2-1	CASSLSGGRVGNEQFF	TGTGCCAGCAGTTTATCGGGGGGGAGAGTGGGCAATGAGCAGTTCTTC
-	many	TRBV20-1	TRBJ1-6	CSASREFNSPLHF	TGCAGTGCCAGCAGGGAGTTTAATTCACCCCTCCACTTT
-	many	TRBV10-3	TRBJ2-3	CAISQQGDTQYF	TGTGCCATCAGTCAACAGGGAGATACGCAGTATTTT
-	many	TRBV30	TRBJ1-5	CAWSADLNQPQHF	TGTGCCTGGAGTGCGGACCTCAATCAGCCCCAGCATTTT